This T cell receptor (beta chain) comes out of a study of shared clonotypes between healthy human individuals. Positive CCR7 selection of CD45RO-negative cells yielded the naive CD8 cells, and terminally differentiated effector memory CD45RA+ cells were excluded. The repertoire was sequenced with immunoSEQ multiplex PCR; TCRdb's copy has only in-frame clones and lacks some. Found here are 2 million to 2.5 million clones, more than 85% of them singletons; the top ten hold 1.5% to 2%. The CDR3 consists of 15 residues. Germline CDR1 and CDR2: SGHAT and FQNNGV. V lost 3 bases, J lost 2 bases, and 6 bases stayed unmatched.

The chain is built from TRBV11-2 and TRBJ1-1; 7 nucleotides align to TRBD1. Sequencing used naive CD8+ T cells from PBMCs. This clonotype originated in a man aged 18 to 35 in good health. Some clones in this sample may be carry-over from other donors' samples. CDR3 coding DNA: TGTGCCAGCAGCTTGTACAGGGGACTTAACACTGAAGCTTTCTTT. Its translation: CASSLYRGLNTEAFF.